This TCR beta chain stems from a study of early T cells in non-severe SARS-CoV-2 infection. Study results and caveats: Database matching using VDJdb favored anti-spike CD8 responses, with private and CD4 specificities left missing.

TCRdb used MiXCR to reprocess the 5' RACE reads, holding one entry per CDR3 protein. There are around 58,000 distinct CDR3 sequences in the sample; roughly 7.6% occur only once, and roughly a tenth lies in the top ten. The germline V gene has CDR1 LGHNA and CDR2 YSLEER. There are 17 residues in the CDR3. The V and J ends lost 0 bases and 6 bases, in that order; junction bases with no gene match: 11. Details on this clonotype: The antigen is undetermined.

Sequenced here: whole blood, sampled at baseline. The sequence was obtained from an adult who was a healthcare worker with PCR-confirmed SARS-CoV-2 infection or an uninfected control (not recorded which). The rearrangement links TRBV4-3 to TRBJ2-7, with 10 bases identical to TRBD2. This CDR3 is CASSQDWASGRGGEQYF. Here the CDR3 DNA reads TGCGCCAGCAGCCAAGATTGGGCTAGCGGGAGAGGCGGCGAGCAGTACTTC.